These 28 T cell receptor beta chains share one sample of origin, sequenced in a study of T cells after yellow fever vaccination. TCRdb itself ran the 5' RACE reads through MiXCR, one entry per CDR3 protein. The data contain 65,000 to 70,000 distinct CDR3 sequences, around 6.2% of them singletons. The specimen comprised CD4+ T cells sorted from PBMCs, sampled about 2 weeks after the first yellow fever vaccination. The receptors were sampled from a man between 18 and 35 years old who received the YFV17D yellow fever vaccine.

This clonotype was observed at least ten times. This rearrangement joins TRBV20-1 to TRBJ1-2, with D perhaps matching TRBD1 (6 bases). Between the trimmed V and J ends, which lost 5 bases and 2 bases, there was a span of 18 bases. The CDR3 spans 15 residues. Germline lookup yields CDR1 DFQATT and CDR2 SNEGSKA (reference sequence). The CDR3 nucleotides read TGCAGTGCTCCCAGGTCCGGGGGGCCGAACTATGGCTACACCTTC. This gives the protein CSAPRSGGPNYGYTF.

Points on this clonotype: This could be a read error, since a much larger clone is one nucleotide away. The chain employs TRBV6-1 and TRBJ1-1, with 7 positions matching TRBD1. V lost 7 bases to trimming and J lost 6 bases; unmatched junction nucleotides: 11. This CDR3 is 14 amino acids long. Germline CDR1 is MNHNS and CDR2 is SASEGT. CDR3 residues: CASNPERGRAEAFF. In DNA form, the CDR3 reads TGTGCCAGCAATCCGGAAAGGGGGCGAGCTGAAGCTTTCTTT.

At least ten counts were recorded for this clonotype. The chain carries TRBV14 and TRBJ2-1; 7 bases match TRBD2. This CDR3 is 17 amino acids long. V shed 5 bases and J 13 bases; nucleotides not matched to a gene: 23. Germline V gene sequence: CDR1 SGHDN, CDR2 FVKESK. This CDR3 reads CASSSFLRGTIRTTQFF. The CDR3 nucleotides are TGTGCCAGCAGCTCGTTCCTGCGGGGGACGATCCGTACTACTCAGTTCTTC.

This clonotype occurred many times. The CDR3 DNA sequence: TGCGCCAGCAGCTTGGTCGGGAGCTCTGGGGCCAACGTCCTGACTTTC. It encodes CASSLVGSSGANVLTF. The chain combines TRBV5-1 with TRBJ2-6; the D gene is possibly TRBD2 (6 bases). Trimming stripped 0 bases from V and 0 bases from J, with 7 bases between. Germline values: CDR1 SGHRS, CDR2 YFSETQ. The CDR3 contains 16 residues.

This clonotype was picked up many times. CDR3 nucleotides: TGTGCCAGCTCACCAGAGGTGGGGACCGAGCAGTACGTC. It encodes CASSPEVGTEQYV. The V gene is TRBV18, the J gene TRBJ2-7; the D call may be TRBD1 or TRBD2 (5 bases each). The ends were cut back, 2 bases at V and 6 bases at J, with 11 bases in the middle. This CDR3 has 13 residues. Germline CDR1 reads KGHSH; CDR2 reads LQKENI.

The sample holds many counts of this clonotype. The CDR3 sequence is CASSLPQTGPTTYEQYF. The CDR3 nucleotides read TGTGCCAGCAGCTTACCGCAAACAGGGCCGACCACCTACGAGCAGTACTTC. This sequence joins TRBV7-8 and TRBJ2-7; possibly TRBD1 for D (6 bases). Germline assignment: CDR1 SGHVS and CDR2 FQNEAQ. The V and J ends lost 2 bases and 2 bases respectively, with 19 bases between them. This CDR3 region has 17 residues.

This clonotype was recorded at least ten times. The chain uses TRBV12-3 or TRBV12-4 and TRBJ2-6; no clear D gene. The CDR3 contains 13 residues. V lost 6 bases and J lost 0, with 3 bases in between. DNA for the CDR3: TGTGCCAGCAGAACCTCTGGGGCCAACGTCCTGACTTTC. This sequence encodes CASRTSGANVLTF.

This clonotype was recorded many times. V and J are TRBV7-2 and TRBJ2-1, with a weak D call TRBD2 (6 bases). The CDR3 consists of 15 residues. Per germline, CDR1 SGHTA and CDR2 FQGNSA. The germline V and J ends were trimmed by 2 bases and 4 bases, with 12 bases remaining between them. CDR3 loop: CASSLHAGTYNEQFF. In DNA, the CDR3 is TGTGCCAGCAGCTTACACGCAGGGACTTACAATGAGCAGTTCTTC.

V gene TRBV5-1 combines with J gene TRBJ2-2; TRBD1 might be the D (5 bases). In germline, CDR1 is SGHRS, CDR2 YFSETQ. V was clipped by 1 base and J by 0 bases, with 10 bases between them. This CDR3 is built from 16 residues. The CDR3 protein is CASSLYRLANTGELFF. The DNA for the CDR3 is TGCGCCAGCAGCTTGTACAGGCTAGCGAACACCGGGGAGCTGTTTTTT.

The sample holds many counts of this clonotype. V and J are TRBV4-3 and TRBJ2-3; D gene uncertain. Germline V gene lookup returns CDR1 LGHNA and CDR2 YSLEER. The CDR3 runs 13 residues. V lost 4 bases and J lost 0, with 5 bases in between. The CDR3 reads CASSRSSTDTQYF. CDR3 sequence (DNA): TGCGCCAGCAGCCGCTCTAGCACAGATACGCAGTATTTT.

This clonotype was observed at least ten times. V is TRBV7-2 and J is TRBJ1-5; 9 bases match TRBD1. With V trimmed by 5 bases and J by 3 bases, 5 bases remained unmatched. CDR1 and CDR2 from the germline V gene are SGHTA and FQGNSA. The CDR3 length is 15 residues. The CDR3 loop reads CASSRGQGPNQPQHF. The CDR3 nucleotides are TGTGCCAGCAGCCGGGGACAGGGACCCAATCAGCCCCAGCATTTT.

This clonotype was recorded many times. The chain employs TRBV5-1 and TRBJ2-5; the D gene is possibly TRBD1 (5 bases). Germline V gene data show CDR1 as SGHRS and CDR2 as YFSETQ. Trimming took 0 bases from V and 4 from J, leaving 10 bases between them. The CDR3 runs 14 residues. CDR3 coding DNA: TGCGCCAGCAGCTTGGCAGCAGGGCTAGAGACCCAGTACTTC. As protein: CASSLAAGLETQYF. Combining the CDR3 with reference TRBV5-1 and TRBJ2-5 gives the whole variable domain KAGVTQTPRYLIKTRGQQVTLSCSPISGHRSVSWYQQTPGQGLQFLFEYFSETQRNKGNFPGRFSGRQFSNSRSEMNVSTLELGDSALYLCASSLAAGLETQYFGPGTRLLVL.

There are many counts of this clonotype. This chain joins TRBV4-3 and TRBJ2-7, with D possibly TRBD1 on 5 matching bases. CDR1 LGHNA and CDR2 YSLEER come from the germline V gene. Between the trimmed V and J ends, which lost 6 bases and 2 bases, there was a span of 11 bases. There are 13 residues in the CDR3. CDR3 coding DNA: TGCGCCAGCAGAGAGGACATTCCCTACGAGCAGTACGTC. It is translated as CASREDIPYEQYV.

Many counts were recorded for this clonotype. This chain joins TRBV5-1 and TRBJ2-7; no clear D. CDR1 is SGHRS and CDR2 is YFSETQ in the germline V gene. The CDR3 runs to 15 residues. V was trimmed by 6 bases and J by 0 bases, leaving 16 bases between them. The CDR3 DNA sequence: TGCGCCAGCAACCCATTGGAGTCGGGCTCCTACGAGCAGTACTTC. This gives the protein CASNPLESGSYEQYF.

This clonotype has a count of ten or more. V gene TRBV5-1 combines with J gene TRBJ2-5, with TRBD2 matching over 7 bases. The CDR3 is 16 amino acids. The trim removed 4 bases at V and 5 bases at J, leaving 14 bases unmatched. CDR1 and CDR2 from the germline V gene are SGHRS and YFSETQ. CDR3 protein: CASSPTPNGGSETQYF. The CDR3 nucleotides read TGCGCCAGCAGCCCTACACCGAACGGGGGGTCGGAGACCCAGTACTTC.

This clonotype was detected many times. This chain links TRBV12-3 or TRBV12-4 with TRBJ2-2, with D perhaps TRBD1 (8 bases). CDR3 length: 15 residues. V lost 6 bases and J lost 4, with 15 bases in between. The CDR3 is CASRINRGGTGELFF. CDR3 nucleotides: TGTGCCAGCAGGATCAACAGGGGGGGCACCGGGGAGCTGTTTTTT.

This clonotype occurred a few times. The chain links TRBV7-2 to TRBJ2-1; weak D call: TRBD1 (5 bases). Trimming removed 5 bases at V and 10 bases at J, with 24 bases between. Germline V gene sequence: CDR1 SGHTA, CDR2 FQGNSA. The CDR3 contains 16 residues. The CDR3 reads CASSQAPTVADNEQFF. In DNA form, the CDR3 reads TGTGCCAGCAGCCAAGCCCCGACAGTGGCAGATAACGAGCAGTTCTTC.

There are many counts of this clonotype. The chain links TRBV18 to TRBJ1-2, with 7 bases aligning to TRBD1. This CDR3 is built from 16 residues. Unmatched junction bases numbered 18, after V lost 4 bases and J lost 10 bases. Germline CDR1 is KGHSH and CDR2 is LQKENI. DNA for the CDR3: TGTGCCAGCTCACTGGGACAGCAATTCTCTATGGATGACTACACCTTC. Encoded protein: CASSLGQQFSMDDYTF.

Of note for this clonotype: A read error is possible here, since a much larger clone lies one base away. The gene calls are TRBV7-8 and TRBJ2-5; D gene uncertain. Per the germline V gene, CDR1 is SGHVS and CDR2 is FQNEAQ. The CDR3 covers 16 residues. V lost 4 bases and J lost 1, with 16 bases in between. The CDR3 nucleotides read TGTGCCAGCAGCTCGGAACGGCTCGGCCCCCAAGAGACCCAGTACTTC. Translated: CASSSERLGPQETQYF.

Turning to this clonotype: Since a much larger clone is just one base distant, this may be a read error. This chain uses TRBV20-1 with TRBJ1-5; 7 nucleotides agree with TRBD1. CDR1 and CDR2 from the germline V gene are DFQATT and SNEGSKA (reference sequence). This CDR3 is built from 14 residues. CDR3 DNA: TGCTGTGCTAGACAGGGTGACCTAAATCAGCCCCAGCATTTT. Amino acids: CCARQGDLNQPQHF.

This clonotype was found many times. The chain combines TRBV18 with TRBJ1-1; 7 bases agree with TRBD1. Trimming took 6 bases from V and 1 from J; bases not matched to a gene: 5. Germline V gene lookup returns CDR1 KGHSH and CDR2 LQKENI. The CDR3 consists of 14 residues. Here the CDR3 reads CASSQDRENTEAFF. Written as DNA, the CDR3 is TGTGCCAGCTCCCAAGACAGGGAGAACACTGAAGCTTTCTTT.

This clonotype was picked up many times. The chain uses TRBV7-8 and TRBJ2-1; 9 bases line up with TRBD2. CDR1 is SGHVS, CDR2 FQNEAQ, per germline. Trimming at V came to 3 bases and at J to 7 bases, leaving 7 bases not matched to a gene. The CDR3 loop spans 15 amino acids. The CDR3, as DNA: TGTGCCAGCAGCTTCGTAGCGGGGGCCGGGAATGAGCAGTTCTTC. Amino acid sequence: CASSFVAGAGNEQFF.

This clonotype appeared many times. J is TRBJ2-7 and V is TRBV7-8, with 10 positions matching TRBD1. Losses at the gene ends were 3 bases for V and 4 bases for J; bases not matched to a gene: 6. The CDR3 runs 15 residues. Germline lookup yields CDR1 SGHVS and CDR2 FQNEAQ. CDR3 nucleotide sequence: TGTGCCAGCAGCTTGGCCGGGACAGGGGCATACGAGCAGTACTTC. Translated, it gives CASSLAGTGAYEQYF.

The table lists this clonotype with many counts. J is TRBJ2-3 and V is TRBV12-3 or TRBV12-4; D unresolved. This CDR3 comprises 14 residues. With 6 bases removed from V and 1 base from J, the gap between germline ends came to 11 bases. This CDR3 reads CASRALTGTDTQYF. Written as DNA, the CDR3 is TGTGCCAGCAGGGCCCTGACGGGCACAGATACGCAGTATTTT.

This clonotype was seen ten or more times. The chain joins TRBV5-1 to TRBJ1-6, with 8 bases that match TRBD1. CDR3 length: 14 residues. The trim removed 5 bases at V and 10 bases at J, leaving 8 bases unmatched. Per the germline V gene, CDR1 is SGHRS and CDR2 is YFSETQ. In DNA, the CDR3 is TGCGCCAGCAGTTTTGGACAGGGAGAATCACCCCTCCACTTT. Translating it yields CASSFGQGESPLHF.

In its sample, this clonotype was seen many times. The chain uses TRBV12-3 or TRBV12-4 and TRBJ2-1; 16 nucleotides align to TRBD2. J lost 9 bases, V lost 5 bases, and 4 bases had no gene match. The CDR3 runs to 15 residues. CDR3 region: CASSVGLAGGLEQFF. CDR3 coding DNA: TGTGCCAGCAGTGTGGGACTAGCGGGGGGGCTTGAGCAGTTCTTC.

This clonotype has a count of ten or more. In DNA, the CDR3 is TGCAGTGCTAAATCTAGCGGGGCGGATACGCAGTATTTT. Protein: CSAKSSGADTQYF. The chain employs TRBV20-1 and TRBJ2-3; 9 bases fit TRBD2. Per germline, CDR1 DFQATT and CDR2 SNEGSKA (reference sequence). CDR3 length: 13 residues. The V and J ends lost 4 bases and 6 bases, in that order; junction bases with no gene match: 5.

This clonotype was observed many times. The chain is built from TRBV5-5 and TRBJ2-1; D not resolved. Germline values: CDR1 SGHKS, CDR2 YYEKEE (reference sequence). The CDR3 loop spans 13 amino acids. The V and J ends lost 2 bases and 3 bases respectively, with 6 bases between them. The CDR3 region has the DNA TGTGCCAGCAGCTTAACGGGCTACAATGAGCAGTTCTTC. Translated, it gives CASSLTGYNEQFF.